Listed below are T cell receptor beta chains from one sample, sequenced in a study of T cells after somatic rescue of genetic block. Sequencing was performed with immunoSEQ multiplex PCR; in TCRdb, only in-frame clones are kept and a portion is missing. Here the sample spans around 100,000 clones, under 95% being singletons. The specimen was peripheral blood mononuclear cells (PBMCs). These TCRs come from a woman under 30. The CDR3 runs from the conserved cysteine through the conserved F or W. The D gene is left open where the match is weak. Size tells how often a clone was seen (once, few, many) or the class of an expanded clone, and some rows leave it out.

length: 17; J: TRBJ2-1; V: TRBV7-9; D: .; size: .; DNA: TGTGCCAGCAGCTTCCTAGGATGGGTAAACTCCTACAATGAGCAGTTCTTC; CDR3: CASSFLGWVNSYNEQFF
length: 14; J: TRBJ1-2; V: TRBV18; D: TRBD1; size: few; DNA: TGTGCCAGCTCACCTCAGGGGGCCGGCTATGGCTACACCTTC; CDR3: CASSPQGAGYGYTF
length: 14; J: TRBJ2-7; V: TRBV27; D: .; size: .; DNA: TGTGCCAGCACTTCTGGGGGACTCTCCTACGAGCAGTACTTC; CDR3: CASTSGGLSYEQYF
length: 17; J: TRBJ2-3; V: TRBV29-1; D: TRBD2; size: .; DNA: TGCAGCGTTGAAGATTTGGGGGGGAAGAAAAGCACAGATACGCAGTATTTT; CDR3: CSVEDLGGKKSTDTQYF
length: 14; J: TRBJ1-3; V: TRBV6-4; D: .; size: .; DNA: TGTGCCAGCAGTCACCCTAGGGGTCGAAACACCATATATTTT; CDR3: CASSHPRGRNTIYF
length: 12; J: TRBJ2-5; V: TRBV2; D: TRBD2; size: .; DNA: TGTGCCAGCAGCGGACTAGGGGAGACCCAGTACTTC; CDR3: CASSGLGETQYF
length: 16; J: TRBJ2-7; V: TRBV6-5; D: .; size: .; DNA: TGTGCCAGCAGTTATAATGGGGACCCGGCGTTCTACGAGCAGTACTTC; CDR3: CASSYNGDPAFYEQYF
length: 17; J: TRBJ2-1; V: TRBV4-2; D: TRBD2; size: once; DNA: TGTGCCAGCAGCCAAGATTGGGACTATGCCCCTCCCCATGAGCAGTTCTTC; CDR3: CASSQDWDYAPPHEQFF
length: 19; J: TRBJ2-4; V: TRBV27; D: TRBD2; size: .; DNA: TGTGCCAGCAGTTTACTGAAGCGGGGGGCCTGGCCGGCCAAAAACATTCAGTACTTC; CDR3: CASSLLKRGAWPAKNIQYF
length: 14; J: TRBJ1-5; V: TRBV19; D: TRBD1; size: .; DNA: TGTGCCAGTAGTATACCAGGGGGCCATCAGCCCCAGCATTTT; CDR3: CASSIPGGHQPQHF
length: 12; J: TRBJ2-5; V: TRBV7-2; D: .; size: .; DNA: TGTGCCAGCACCCCAGAGGGTGATACCCAGTACTTC; CDR3: CASTPEGDTQYF
length: 15; J: TRBJ2-7; V: TRBV28; D: .; size: .; DNA: TGTGCCAGCAGTTTAACCTCGCCCAGCTCCTACGAGCAGTACTTC; CDR3: CASSLTSPSSYEQYF
length: 13; J: TRBJ2-5; V: TRBV6-1; D: .; size: .; DNA: TGTGCCAGCAGGGGGAGTGGGCAAGAGACCCAGTACTTC; CDR3: CASRGSGQETQYF
length: 12; J: TRBJ1-1; V: TRBV7-9; D: .; size: .; DNA: TGTGCCAGCAGCTTAGGTGAAGGGGGAGCTTTCTTT; CDR3: CASSLGEGGAFF
length: 12; J: TRBJ1-1; V: TRBV7-3; D: .; size: few; DNA: TGTGCCAGCAGCTTAGGGTCCGCCGAAGCTTTCTTT; CDR3: CASSLGSAEAFF
length: 15; J: TRBJ2-3; V: TRBV4-2; D: TRBD1; size: .; DNA: TGTGCCAGCAGCCAAGATGGGACAGGGACAGATACGCAGTATTTT; CDR3: CASSQDGTGTDTQYF
length: 13; J: TRBJ2-7; V: TRBV14; D: TRBD2; size: .; DNA: TGTGCCAGCAGCCGGACTAGCGCCCACGAGCAGTACTTC; CDR3: CASSRTSAHEQYF
length: 12; J: TRBJ2-1; V: TRBV28; D: .; size: .; DNA: TGTGCCAGCAGGCCAAGTGGGAATGAGCAGTTCTTC; CDR3: CASRPSGNEQFF
length: 15; J: TRBJ2-7; V: TRBV27; D: TRBD1; size: .; DNA: TGTGCCAGCTACAATTCGACAGGGGGTAACTACGAGCAGTACTTC; CDR3: CASYNSTGGNYEQYF
length: 16; J: TRBJ2-3; V: TRBV18; D: TRBD1; size: .; DNA: TGTGCCAGCTCACCGCTCGGGACAGGGGGGTCAGATACGCAGTATTTT; CDR3: CASSPLGTGGSDTQYF
length: 17; J: TRBJ2-3; V: TRBV15; D: TRBD2; size: .; DNA: TGTGCCACCAGCAGAGTTTGGGCGGGGGGCCGCACAGATACGCAGTATTTT; CDR3: CATSRVWAGGRTDTQYF
length: 18; J: TRBJ2-5; V: TRBV5-1; D: TRBD2; size: .; DNA: TGCGCCAGCAGCCCACGGACTAGCGGGGGGGCCTTACAAGAGACCCAGTACTTC; CDR3: CASSPRTSGGALQETQYF
length: 14; J: TRBJ2-3; V: TRBV7-9; D: .; size: .; DNA: TGTGCCAGCACCCGAAACCCGGTCACAGATACGCAGTATTTT; CDR3: CASTRNPVTDTQYF
length: 18; J: TRBJ2-6; V: TRBV7-2; D: .; size: few; DNA: TGTGCCAGCAGCTTCTGGGGCCACATCGGGACTGGGGCCAACGTCCTGACTTTC; CDR3: CASSFWGHIGTGANVLTF
length: 17; J: TRBJ2-7; V: TRBV7-2; D: TRBD2; size: once; DNA: TGTGCCAGCAGCTTGACTAGCGGGGCGTTGCTCTCCTACGAGCAGTACTTC; CDR3: CASSLTSGALLSYEQYF
length: 13; J: TRBJ1-2; V: TRBV7-6; D: .; size: .; DNA: TGTGCCAGCAGCCCGAACGGGCTGTACGGCTACACCTTC; CDR3: CASSPNGLYGYTF
length: 15; J: TRBJ1-6; V: TRBV11-2; D: .; size: .; DNA: TGTGCCAGCAGCTTAGATACGGGGGGATATTCACCCCTCCACTTT; CDR3: CASSLDTGGYSPLHF
length: 15; J: TRBJ1-5; V: TRBV5-6; D: .; size: .; DNA: TGTGCCAGCAGCTTGTGGGGCAGGGTGAATCAGCCCCAGCATTTT; CDR3: CASSLWGRVNQPQHF
length: 13; J: TRBJ1-5; V: TRBV6-5; D: .; size: .; DNA: TGTGCCAGCAGCCCGGGAAGCAATCAGCCCCAGCATTTT; CDR3: CASSPGSNQPQHF
length: 16; J: TRBJ1-2; V: TRBV9; D: .; size: few; DNA: TGTGCCAGCAGCGTAGTGGCGGAACTATATGTGGATGGCTACACCTTC; CDR3: CASSVVAELYVDGYTF
length: 14; J: TRBJ1-4; V: TRBV15; D: TRBD1; size: .; DNA: TGTGCCACCAGCAGAGAACAGGGGAACGAAAAACTGTTTTTT; CDR3: CATSREQGNEKLFF
length: 15; J: TRBJ2-5; V: TRBV7-8; D: TRBD1; size: .; DNA: TGTGCCAGCAGCCCGACAGGGGACTCCCTCGCGACCCAGTACTTC; CDR3: CASSPTGDSLATQYF
length: 17; J: TRBJ2-2; V: TRBV9; D: .; size: .; DNA: TGTGCCAGCAGCGTAGCGGCAAGAGGACCGAACACCGGGGAGCTGTTTTTT; CDR3: CASSVAARGPNTGELFF
length: 13; J: TRBJ1-1; V: TRBV6-5; D: .; size: .; DNA: TGTGCCAGCAGCCGGGACGTCAACACTGAAGCTTTCTTT; CDR3: CASSRDVNTEAFF
length: 12; J: TRBJ2-2; V: TRBV5-4; D: .; size: .; DNA: TGTGCCAGCAGCTTGGGATTAGGGGAGCTGTTTTTT; CDR3: CASSLGLGELFF
length: 15; J: TRBJ1-1; V: TRBV6-5; D: TRBD1; size: .; DNA: TGTGCCAGCAGTTACTCGGGTACAGGGGGAACTGAAGCTTTCTTT; CDR3: CASSYSGTGGTEAFF
length: 17; J: TRBJ2-3; V: TRBV7-9; D: TRBD2; size: .; DNA: TGTGCCAGCAGCTTCCCCATGGGTAGCGGGGAAACAGATACGCAGTATTTT; CDR3: CASSFPMGSGETDTQYF
length: 15; J: TRBJ1-2; V: TRBV27; D: .; size: .; DNA: TGTGCCAGCAGATGGAGAGGGGTCGGGAGAGATGGCTACACCTTC; CDR3: CASRWRGVGRDGYTF